The next 32 T cell receptor beta chains were all read from a single sample in a study of CD8 T cells in ankylosing spondylitis. TCRdb re-derived calls from the 5' RACE reads in MiXCR, one entry per CDR3 protein. The repertoire holds approximately 290,000 distinct CDR3 sequences, with less than 25% as singletons. Source material: blood, either unsorted or a sorted T cell fraction (not recorded which). Every receptor here comes from a female donor with ankylosing spondylitis or in good health (not recorded which).

This sequence joins TRBV3-1 and TRBJ1-1; weak D call: TRBD1 (5 bases). The CDR3 covers 14 residues. CDR1 LGHDT and CDR2 YNNKEL come from the germline V gene (reference sequence). V gave up 5 bases and J gave up 0 bases, with 10 bases separating them. CDR3 in amino acids: CASSNRGLNTEAFF. The DNA of the CDR3 is TGTGCCAGCAGCAATAGGGGTTTGAACACTGAAGCTTTCTTT. The full variable domain, rest sourced from reference TRBV3-1 and TRBJ1-1, is DTAVSQTPKYLVTQMGNDKSIKCEQNLGHDTMYWYKQDSKKFLKIMFSYNNKELIINETVPNRFSPKSPDKAHLNLHINSLELGDSAVYFCASSNRGLNTEAFFGQGTRLTVV.

The genes are TRBV7-2 and TRBJ1-5; no clear D. The CDR3 has 13 residues. Per the germline V gene, CDR1 is SGHTA and CDR2 is FQGNSA. The V end lost 6 bases, the J end lost 9 bases, and 15 bases lay between the germline ends. CDR3 sequence: CASSKNLEGPQHF. CDR3 coding DNA: TGTGCCAGCAGTAAAAATCTAGAAGGGCCCCAGCATTTT.

The gene calls are TRBV28 and TRBJ1-5; 7 bases are shared with TRBD1. Germline-derived CDR1 and CDR2 are MDHEN and SYDVKM. J was trimmed by 5 bases and V by 6 bases; bases with no gene match: 10. CDR3 length: 15 amino acids. CDR3 nucleotides: TGTGCCAGCAGATCGCTTACAGGGGTGCATCAGCCCCAGCATTTT. Amino acids: CASRSLTGVHQPQHF.

This clonotype was seen more than once but under ten times. CDR3 sequence reads: CSARGGTGLAGVKDTQYF. The CDR3 nucleotides are TGCAGTGCTAGAGGCGGGACGGGACTAGCGGGAGTTAAAGATACGCAGTATTTT. The chain couples TRBV20-1 to TRBJ2-3; TRBD2 aligns across 14 bases. The V gene's germline CDR1 is DFQATT and CDR2 SNEGSKA (reference sequence). V shed 1 base and J 5 bases; nucleotides not matched to a gene: 11. This CDR3 contains 18 residues.

The rearrangement joins TRBV15 to TRBJ1-1; 8 bases line up with TRBD1. Trimming cost V 0 bases and J 4 bases; bases outside gene matches: 4. Germline CDR1 reads LNHNV; CDR2 reads YYDKDF (reference sequence). The CDR3 covers 15 residues. The CDR3 sequence: CATSRDATGGTEAFF. The DNA of the CDR3 is TGTGCCACCAGCAGAGATGCAACAGGGGGCACTGAAGCTTTCTTT. Variable domain in full (rest from reference TRBV15 and TRBJ1-1): DAMVIQNPRYQVTQFGKPVTLSCSQTLNHNVMYWYQQKSSQAPKLLFHYYDKDFNNEADTPDNFQSRRPNTSFCFLDIRSPGLGDTAMYLCATSRDATGGTEAFFGQGTRLTVV.

This clonotype showed up just a few times. The CDR3, as DNA: TGTGCCAGCAGTTTAGGAATCGCGCTTGGGGAGCAGTTCTTC. This codes for CASSLGIALGEQFF. The chain joins TRBV28 to TRBJ2-1; D unresolved. V was pared by 2 bases and J by 10 bases, with 15 bases between. Germline values: CDR1 MDHEN, CDR2 SYDVKM. This CDR3 has 14 residues.

This chain links TRBV5-1 with TRBJ2-4, with a weak D call TRBD2 (6 bases). Germline CDR1 SGHRS, CDR2 YFSETQ. The CDR3 has 12 residues. V was pared by 9 bases and J by 7 bases, with 14 bases between. The CDR3: CATSQEGNIQYF. CDR3 in DNA: TGCGCCACCTCGCAGGAGGGGAACATTCAGTACTTC.

This clonotype showed up many times. The chain combines TRBV10-3 with TRBJ1-1; D not certain. V lost 3 bases and J lost 1, with 6 bases in between. The length of the CDR3 is 13 residues. CDR1 and CDR2 from the germline V gene are ENHRY and SYGVKD. CDR3 loop: CAISEHGNTEAFF. In DNA, the CDR3 is TGTGCCATCAGTGAACATGGGAACACTGAAGCTTTCTTT.

This clonotype was seen more than once but under ten times. This chain uses TRBV7-2 with TRBJ1-2; 8 positions agree with TRBD1. CDR1 SGHTA and CDR2 FQGNSA come from the germline V gene. V shed 5 bases and J 2 bases; nucleotides not matched to a gene: 4. This CDR3 has 14 amino acids. The CDR3 sequence is CASSRTGSNYGYTF. The DNA for the CDR3 is TGTGCCAGCAGCCGGACAGGGTCGAACTATGGCTACACCTTC.

The chain employs TRBV7-2 and TRBJ2-3; the D gene is possibly TRBD1 (6 bases). The CDR3 extends over 15 amino acids. Trimming removed 2 bases from V and 1 base from J, with 10 bases in between. The germline V gene encodes CDR1 SGHTA and CDR2 FQGNSA. The CDR3 sequence is CASSLLGAGTDTQYF. The CDR3 DNA reads TGTGCCAGCAGCTTACTGGGGGCCGGCACAGATACGCAGTATTTT.

This clonotype has only a few counts. The chain joins TRBV7-2 to TRBJ2-7, with 7 positions matching TRBD2. The junction had 6 bases not matched to a gene; V was cut back by 1 base and J by 3 bases. The CDR3 runs 15 residues. Germline V CDR1 and CDR2: SGHTA, FQGNSA. The CDR3 sequence is CASSLGSGKVYEQYF. For the CDR3, the DNA is TGTGCCAGCAGCTTAGGAAGCGGGAAGGTCTACGAGCAGTACTTC.

This clonotype showed up just a few times. The chain recombines TRBV20-1 with TRBJ1-5, with D hard to call. The V gene lost 5 bases and the J gene lost 3 bases, with 8 bases spanning the gap. The CDR3 sequence is 12 residues long. In germline, CDR1 is DFQATT, CDR2 SNEGSKA (reference sequence). CDR3 nucleotides: TGCAGTGCTTTACCGTACAATCAGCCCCAGCATTTT. It is translated as CSALPYNQPQHF.

This chain joins TRBV11-2 and TRBJ2-6; D is possibly TRBD1 (5 bases). Germline V CDR1 and CDR2: SGHAT, FQNNGV. The CDR3 covers 16 residues. V was shortened by 0 bases and J by 2 bases, with 8 bases between the two germline ends. CDR3: CASSLDVGPGANVLTF. The CDR3 nucleotides read TGTGCCAGCAGCTTAGACGTGGGGCCTGGGGCCAACGTCCTGACTTTC.

This clonotype was observed a few times. The chain uses TRBV12-3 or TRBV12-4 and TRBJ1-5, with a possible D match to TRBD1 (5 bases). The CDR3 loop spans 15 amino acids. Trimming took 5 bases from V and 4 from J, leaving 15 bases between them. CDR3: CASSAGAGGNQPQHF. CDR3 nucleotides: TGTGCCAGCAGTGCCGGGGCTGGAGGAAATCAGCCCCAGCATTTT.

V usage is TRBV7-2 and J usage is TRBJ1-4; TRBD1 might be the D (6 bases). Germline CDR1 SGHTA, CDR2 FQGNSA. The CDR3 is 15 residues long. Deletions cut 5 bases from V and 11 bases from J, with 21 bases between. The CDR3 reads CASSPGRGGAGKLFF. Here the CDR3 DNA reads TGTGCCAGCAGCCCCGGACGAGGGGGGGCGGGGAAACTGTTTTTT. The full variable domain, in which reference TRBV7-2 and TRBJ1-4 provide the parts outside the CDR3, is GAGVSQSPSNKVTEKGKDVELRCDPISGHTALYWYRQSLGQGLEFLIYFQGNSAPDKSGLPSDRFSAERTGGSVSTLTIQRTQQEDSAVYLCASSPGRGGAGKLFFGSGTQLSVL.

This clonotype was observed a handful of times. This rearrangement joins TRBV10-3 to TRBJ1-5; no reliable D call. V gave up 0 bases and J gave up 5 bases, with 11 bases separating them. Germline V gene lookup returns CDR1 ENHRY and CDR2 SYGVKD. The CDR3 sequence is 15 residues long. The CDR3 sequence is CAISESREEYQPQHF. The CDR3 DNA sequence: TGTGCCATCAGTGAGTCGAGGGAGGAGTATCAGCCCCAGCATTTT.

The table lists this clonotype with a few counts. The rearrangement links TRBV12-3 or TRBV12-4 to TRBJ1-3; unclear D gene. The CDR3 is 11 amino acids. The germline V and J ends were trimmed by 1 base and 11 bases, with 6 bases remaining between them. This CDR3 is CASSLGSSIYF. The CDR3, as DNA: TGTGCCAGCAGTTTAGGAAGCTCCATATATTTT.

In this sample, this clonotype turned up a few times. The CDR3 loop reads CASSSRGLAGYNEQFF. The DNA for the CDR3 is TGTGCCAGCAGCTCCCGCGGACTAGCGGGGTACAATGAGCAGTTCTTC. The chain has TRBV7-3 and TRBJ2-1, with 12 positions matching TRBD2. Per germline, CDR1 SGHTA and CDR2 FQGTGA. After removal of 4 bases from V and 4 bases from J, the junction contained 5 bases not matched to a gene. This CDR3 has 16 amino acids.

V and J are TRBV6-2 or TRBV6-3 and TRBJ2-1; possible D gene TRBD2, 6 bases. Germline-derived CDR1 and CDR2 are MNHEY and SVGEGT. CDR3 length: 16 residues. The V gene lost 4 bases and the J gene lost 5 bases, with 18 bases spanning the gap. CDR3 nucleotides: TGTGCCAGCAGTTCGGGAGTCGGGGTCGGGGACAATGAGCAGTTCTTC. This sequence encodes CASSSGVGVGDNEQFF.

The sample holds many counts of this clonotype. The V call is TRBV29-1, the J call TRBJ2-1, with 13 bases lining up with TRBD2. Trimming took 5 bases from V and 10 from J; bases not matched to a gene: 8. Germline CDR1 SQVTM, CDR2 ANQGSEA. The CDR3 loop spans 14 amino acids. CDR3 in DNA: TGCAGCGTTCGGGGGACTAGCGGGATCAACGAGCAGTTCTTC. Its protein product is CSVRGTSGINEQFF.

This clonotype came up a few times. The chain employs TRBV20-1 and TRBJ2-7, with D perhaps matching TRBD1 (5 bases). Germline V gene data show CDR1 as DFQATT and CDR2 as SNEGSKA (reference sequence). Trimming pared 6 bases from V and 2 bases from J, leaving 17 bases between. CDR3 size: 14 residues. Here the CDR3 reads CSAELEDRPYEQYF. CDR3 DNA: TGCAGTGCCGAGCTAGAAGACAGACCCTACGAGCAGTACTTC.

This clonotype was picked up many times. This chain uses TRBV12-3 or TRBV12-4 with TRBJ1-2; D is uncertain. V lost 6 bases to trimming and J lost 1 base, with 9 bases between them. This CDR3 is built from 13 residues. For the CDR3, the DNA is TGTGCCAGCAGCCCTGGATATAACTATGGCTACACCTTC. Translation gives CASSPGYNYGYTF.

CDR3 residues: CASSPGTGKTGELFF. The CDR3 bases are TGTGCCAGCAGCCCGGGGACAGGGAAGACCGGGGAGCTGTTTTTT. The rearrangement uses TRBV5-8 and TRBJ2-2; 9 bases line up with TRBD1. The CDR3 spans 15 residues. V was pared by 4 bases and J by 5 bases, with 6 bases of the junction left unmatched. Germline CDR1 and CDR2: SGHTS and YDEGEE.

In this sample, this clonotype turned up many times. V gene TRBV12-3 or TRBV12-4 combines with J gene TRBJ2-3, with D hard to call. The V and J ends lost 6 bases and 0 bases respectively, with 10 bases between them. The CDR3 length is 14 residues. In DNA, the CDR3 is TGTGCCAGCAGAGGGTTGACTAGCACAGATACGCAGTATTTT. Its translation: CASRGLTSTDTQYF.

This clonotype was seen ten or more times. V and J are TRBV20-1 and TRBJ2-7; tentative D call: TRBD2 (5 bases). V was trimmed by 3 bases and J by 1 base, leaving 7 bases between them. Germline V gives CDR1 DFQATT, CDR2 SNEGSKA (reference sequence). The CDR3 sequence is 12 residues long. The CDR3 DNA follows: TGCAGTGCTAGGGGAGTTTCCTACGAGCAGTACTTC. The encoded protein is CSARGVSYEQYF.

This clonotype was recorded many times. This chain joins TRBV12-3 or TRBV12-4 and TRBJ2-7; 7 bases are shared with TRBD2. CDR3 size: 12 residues. J lost 6 bases, V lost 5 bases, and 4 bases had no gene match. CDR3 amino acids: CASSGPGGEQYF. In DNA, the CDR3 is TGTGCCAGCAGTGGGCCGGGGGGCGAGCAGTACTTC.

This clonotype has more than one count but fewer than ten. V gene TRBV18 combines with J gene TRBJ2-7; tentatively, D is TRBD1 (5 bases). The CDR3 length is 16 residues. From germline, CDR1 is KGHSH and CDR2 LQKENI. V lost 3 bases and J 3 bases, leaving 18 bases between the germline ends. The CDR3 nucleotides are TGTGCCAGCTCACCCATTATGTCAGGGCCACTCTACGAGCAGTACTTC. It encodes CASSPIMSGPLYEQYF.

Comments on this clonotype: The CDR3 does not close with the conserved phenylalanine or tryptophan, likely indicating a read error. The chain joins TRBV9 to TRBJ2-1; unclear D gene. The germline V gene encodes CDR1 SGDLS and CDR2 YYNGEE. There are 12 residues in the CDR3. V shed 7 bases and J shed 8 bases, with 13 bases lying between them. Here the CDR3 DNA reads TGTGCCAGCTCCGGCCTTAGGGATGAGCAGTTCCTC. The encoded protein is CASSGLRDEQFL.

This chain connects TRBV28 to TRBJ2-5; D is undetermined. Germline V lookup: CDR1 MDHEN, CDR2 SYDVKM. Trimming shortened V by 6 bases and J by 6 bases, and 8 bases separated the two germline ends. The CDR3 is made up of 11 amino acids. CDR3 sequence: CASSGWKTQYF. DNA for the CDR3: TGTGCCAGCAGCGGCTGGAAGACCCAGTACTTC.

This clonotype showed up many times. The chain links TRBV12-3 or TRBV12-4 to TRBJ2-3; a possible D gene is TRBD2 (6 bases). V shed 6 bases and J shed 4 bases, with 11 bases lying between them. There are 13 residues in the CDR3. The CDR3 nucleotides read TGTGCCAGCAGGGGGGGATCCTCAGATACGCAGTATTTT. It translates to CASRGGSSDTQYF.

This clonotype was counted at least ten times. This chain joins TRBV29-1 and TRBJ2-3; D is undetermined. The CDR3 spans 15 residues. Germline V gene lookup returns CDR1 SQVTM and CDR2 ANQGSEA. V dropped 6 bases and J dropped 0 bases, with 16 bases sitting between them. CDR3: CSVGGNFISTDTQYF. Here the CDR3 DNA reads TGCAGCGTGGGTGGTAACTTCATTAGCACAGATACGCAGTATTTT.

This clonotype turned up a few times. V is TRBV10-3 and J is TRBJ2-7; 10 nucleotides align to TRBD1. Per germline, CDR1 ENHRY and CDR2 SYGVKD. Trimming at V came to 6 bases and at J to 5 bases, leaving 1 base not matched to a gene. This CDR3 spans 12 amino acids. CDR3 loop: CAIRDRGNEQYF. CDR3 nucleotide sequence: TGTGCCATCAGGGACAGGGGGAACGAGCAGTACTTC.